This record looks at one T cell receptor beta chain sequence and its context. What it binds is unknown. The data belong to a study of cytomegalovirus exposure and HLA in healthy donors. Overall study: It was reported in a later analysis that the roughly 120 validation repertoires used the same platform as the roughly 670 first-cohort repertoires. General study points: Most TCR sequences were rare, but some public TCRs occurred in many donors. In vitro assays verified that a few CMV-associated chains recognized CMV antigens specifically.

TCRdb keeps only in-frame clones here, not all; method: immunoSEQ multiplex PCR. The sample has approximately 98,000 clones; 90% to 96% are singletons. This CDR3 is 15 amino acids long. Germline CDR1 is LNHDA and CDR2 is SQIVND (reference sequence). The V and J ends lost 2 bases and 3 bases respectively, with 14 bases between them. The TCR sequence derives from a woman in her late teens or twenties in good health and CMV-seronegative. The chain joins TRBV19 to TRBJ2-7; D not certain. The sequenced material came from PBMCs. The CDR3 loop is CASSISRGSLYEQYF. The CDR3 coding sequence is TGTGCCAGTAGTATATCGCGCGGCAGCCTCTACGAGCAGTACTTC.